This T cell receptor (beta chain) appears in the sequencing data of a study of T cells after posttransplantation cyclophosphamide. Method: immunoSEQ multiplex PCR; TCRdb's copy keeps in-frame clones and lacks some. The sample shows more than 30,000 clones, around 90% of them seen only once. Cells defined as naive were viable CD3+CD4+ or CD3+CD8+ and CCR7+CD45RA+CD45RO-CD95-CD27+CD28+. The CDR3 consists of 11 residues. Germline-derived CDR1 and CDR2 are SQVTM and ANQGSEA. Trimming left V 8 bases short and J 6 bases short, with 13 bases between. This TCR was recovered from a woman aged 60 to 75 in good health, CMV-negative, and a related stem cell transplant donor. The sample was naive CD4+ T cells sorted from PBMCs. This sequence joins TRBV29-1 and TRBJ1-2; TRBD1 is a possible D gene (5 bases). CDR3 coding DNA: TGCAGCTCATGGGGGGGAGATGGCTACACCTTC. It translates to CSSWGGDGYTF.